This TCR beta chain is from a study of T cell clonality in common variable immunodeficiency. Findings and caveats of the study: Compared with healthy controls, CVID subjects showed increased TCRbeta clonality, mostly in about a third.

This clone has a count of ten or more. Antigen specificity is unknown. TCRdb's copy holds only in-frame clones and misses some; the assay was immunoSEQ multiplex PCR. This table holds tens of thousands of clones with no singletons; the top ten claim roughly 1.5%. Material: peripheral blood mononuclear cells. The sequence was collected from a person aged 18-70 years in good health.

CDR3 bases read: TGTGCCAGCAGTTTCGTAAGGGGGACGGAA. Protein sequence: CASSFVRGTE. The CDR3 in its entirety is CASSFVRGTEAFF. The chain links TRBV2 to TRBJ1-1; D might be TRBD1 (6 bases). The read is 3 residues too short to cover the CDR3 end, so that end is filled in from the germline J gene. This CDR3 spans 13 amino acids. Germline V CDR1 and CDR2: SNHLY, FYNNEI.